The T cell receptor (beta chain) described here comes from a study of beta chain features in type 1 diabetes. The CDR3 contains 14 residues. Germline V lookup: CDR1 SGHVS, CDR2 FNYEAQ. J lost 6 bases, V lost 0 bases, and 4 bases had no gene match. Every isolated RNA sample was fully reverse transcribed, so sequencing captured expressed TCRB transcripts. The study sequenced naive, central memory and regulatory T cell samples to an average of approximately 4 million reads. Sequencing was performed with immunoSEQ multiplex PCR; in TCRdb, only in-frame clones are kept and a portion is missing. The data hold a few hundred thousand clones, with less than 15% observed a single time. This clone was counted a few times. What it binds is not known. The authors sorted CD4+ naive, central memory, regulatory and stem cell-like memory cells via CD45RO/CCR7/CD25/CD127/CD95/CD27. The study's findings and limits: All four CD4+ subsets from Type 1 diabetes patients carried moderately but significantly shorter TCRB CDR3s. Cells that show high TCR expression could be over-represented by cDNA sequencing.

The sequence came from a young woman with type 1 diabetes. J is TRBJ1-2 and V is TRBV7-6, with 7 bases matching TRBD1. Sequencing input: naive CD4+ T cells from blood. Here the CDR3 reads CASSLARDSHGYTF. CDR3 nucleotides: TGTGCCAGCAGCTTAGCACGGGACAGCCATGGCTACACCTTC.